This is a list of T cell receptor beta chains from one sample in a study of cytomegalovirus exposure and HLA in healthy donors. The data were produced by immunoSEQ multiplex PCR, yet TCRdb's version contains in-frame clones alone and is incomplete. The sample carries more than 95,000 clones, 70% to 85% recorded once. Sequencing used PBMCs. The source of these receptors is a woman under 30 in good health and CMV-seropositive. CDR3s include the opening cysteine and the closing phenylalanine or tryptophan. The order of the fields is CDR3 length, V gene, D gene, clone size, CDR3 protein. D genes are given only for firm matches. Some rows mark clone size as missing; the rest say once, few, many or name a class of expanded clone.

>11|TRBV4-1|TRBD1|.
CASSQDREAFF
>13|TRBV6-1|TRBD2|.
CASRAGVWETQYF
>16|TRBV7-3|.|.
CASSSRLRGAYNEQFF
>16|TRBV25-1|.|.
CASSAVASSYNSPLHF
>14|TRBV12-5|TRBD1|few
CASAPTGDNQPQHF
>14|TRBV11-2|.|.
CASSLAPGRYEQYF
>14|TRBV2|.|.
CASRVSWSYNEQFF
>12|TRBV28|.|.
CASKLGGDLEYF
>13|TRBV27|.|few
CATQRTGSYEQYF
>16|TRBV5-1|.|.
CASSLAPGLGNQPQHF
>13|TRBV7-9|.|.
CASRFTQGNEQFF
>17|TRBV7-8|TRBD2|.
CASSLEYGLAAYNEQFF
>15|TRBV9|.|.
CASSSHGWEVDEQFF
>18|TRBV19|TRBD2|few
CASHAGLAGAYSYNEQFF
>11|TRBV19|.|.
CASINRSGAFF
>15|TRBV5-5|TRBD1|once
CASSLGQGPAYEQYF
>14|TRBV6-6|.|once
CASSYLGPNYGYTF
>15|TRBV11-1|TRBD1|.
CASSFEGSGGTEAFF
>14|TRBV7-9|TRBD1|.
CASSQEQGSYGYTF
>15|TRBV7-9|TRBD1|.
CASSRRDRFGTEAFF
>13|TRBV19|.|.
CASSMGLYTEAFF
>12|TRBV9|.|.
CASSVAGFGYTF
>16|TRBV5-6|TRBD2|.
CASSLGGAGGPHEQFF
>16|TRBV5-4|TRBD1|.
CASSFTGQGNTGELFF
>13|TRBV30|TRBD2|.
CAWTREDTDTQYF
>15|TRBV6-1|.|.
CASSEVAILNTEAFF
>14|TRBV13|.|.
CASSFSGPLDEQYF
>12|TRBV27|.|.
CASSLSGGEQYF
>15|TRBV18|TRBD2|.
CASSPGLAVIYEQYF
>12|TRBV28|.|.
CASSPRQTEAFF
>17|TRBV6-1|TRBD1|.
CASSAGTGSPPNYGYTF
>16|TRBV28|.|.
CASSLDVVGPNTEAFF
>12|TRBV27|.|.
CASSHTAAEQYF
>17|TRBV10-2|TRBD2|.
CASSDPGLAGRTDTQYF
>19|TRBV6-1|TRBD1|.
CASSEAQIRAGGWTGELFF
>10|TRBV20-1|.|.
CTGSTDTQYF
>15|TRBV10-3|TRBD2|.
CAISGVAGETDTQYF
>15|TRBV5-1|TRBD2|.
CASSSPGLAGETQYF
>13|TRBV30|.|few
CAWNLAFNYGYTF
>16|TRBV5-1|.|.
CASSLTTVSSGNTIYF
>14|TRBV30|TRBD1|few
CAGGAGGDTDTQYF
>15|TRBV9|TRBD2|.
CASSVGLAGKYEQYF
>15|TRBV2|TRBD2|.
CASTGLAGVPETQYF
>15|TRBV29-1|TRBD1|.
CSAKTGTGDTTEAFF
>15|TRBV5-1|TRBD2|.
CASSLGGSGSETQYF
>14|TRBV10-3|TRBD2|.
CAISDGGSGRGAVF